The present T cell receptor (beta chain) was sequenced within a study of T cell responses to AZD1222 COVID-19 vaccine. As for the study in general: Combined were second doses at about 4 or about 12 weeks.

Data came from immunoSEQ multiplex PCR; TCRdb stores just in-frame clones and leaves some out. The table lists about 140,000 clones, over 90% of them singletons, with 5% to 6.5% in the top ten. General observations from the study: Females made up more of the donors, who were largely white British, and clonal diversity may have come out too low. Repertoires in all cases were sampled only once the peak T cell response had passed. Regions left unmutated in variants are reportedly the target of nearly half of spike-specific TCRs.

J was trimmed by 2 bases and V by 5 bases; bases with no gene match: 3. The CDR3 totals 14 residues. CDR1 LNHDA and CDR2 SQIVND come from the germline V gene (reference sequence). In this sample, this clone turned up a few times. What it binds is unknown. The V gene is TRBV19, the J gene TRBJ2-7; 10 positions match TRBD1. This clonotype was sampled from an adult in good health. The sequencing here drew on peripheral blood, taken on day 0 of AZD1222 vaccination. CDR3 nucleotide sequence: TGTGCCAGTAGTGCCGGGACAGGGGCCTACGAGCAGTACTTC. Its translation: CASSAGTGAYEQYF.